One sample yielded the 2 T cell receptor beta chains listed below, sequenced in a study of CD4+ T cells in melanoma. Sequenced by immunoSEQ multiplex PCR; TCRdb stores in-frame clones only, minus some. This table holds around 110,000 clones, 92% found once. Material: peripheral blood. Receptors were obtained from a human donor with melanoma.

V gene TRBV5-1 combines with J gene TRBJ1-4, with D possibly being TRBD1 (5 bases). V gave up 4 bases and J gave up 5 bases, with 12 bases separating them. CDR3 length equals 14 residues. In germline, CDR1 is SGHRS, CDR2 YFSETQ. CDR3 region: CASSQMQGNEKLFF. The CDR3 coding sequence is TGCGCCAGCAGCCAGATGCAGGGAAATGAAAAACTGTTTTTT.

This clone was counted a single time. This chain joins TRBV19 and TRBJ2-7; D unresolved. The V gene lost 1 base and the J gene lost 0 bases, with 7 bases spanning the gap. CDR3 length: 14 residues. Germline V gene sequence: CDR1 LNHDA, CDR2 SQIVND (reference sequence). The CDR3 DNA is TGTGCCAGTAGTATAGTTCAGAGCTCCTACGAGCAGTACTTC. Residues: CASSIVQSSYEQYF.